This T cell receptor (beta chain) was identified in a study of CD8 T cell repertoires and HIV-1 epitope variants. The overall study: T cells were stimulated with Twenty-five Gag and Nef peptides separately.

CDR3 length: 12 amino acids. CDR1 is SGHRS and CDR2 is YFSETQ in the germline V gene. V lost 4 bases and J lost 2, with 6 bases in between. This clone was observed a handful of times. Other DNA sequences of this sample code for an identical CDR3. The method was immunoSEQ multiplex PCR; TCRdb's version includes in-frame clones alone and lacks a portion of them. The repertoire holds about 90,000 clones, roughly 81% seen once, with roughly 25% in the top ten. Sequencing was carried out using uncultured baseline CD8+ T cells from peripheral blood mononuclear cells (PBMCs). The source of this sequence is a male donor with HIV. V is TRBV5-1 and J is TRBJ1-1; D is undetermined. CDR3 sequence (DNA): TGCGCCAGCAGCCCCCCAAACACTGAAGCTTTCTTT. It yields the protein CASSPPNTEAFF.